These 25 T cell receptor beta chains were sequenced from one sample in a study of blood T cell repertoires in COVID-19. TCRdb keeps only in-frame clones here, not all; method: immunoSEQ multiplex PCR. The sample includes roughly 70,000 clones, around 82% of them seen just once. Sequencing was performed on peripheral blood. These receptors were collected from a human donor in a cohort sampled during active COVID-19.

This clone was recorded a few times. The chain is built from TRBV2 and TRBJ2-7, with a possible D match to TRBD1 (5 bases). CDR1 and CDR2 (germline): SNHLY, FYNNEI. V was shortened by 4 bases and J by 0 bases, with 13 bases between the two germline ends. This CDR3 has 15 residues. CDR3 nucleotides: TGTGCCAGCAGTGTTGGCAGGGCCTTCTCCTACGAGCAGTACTTC. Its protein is CASSVGRAFSYEQYF. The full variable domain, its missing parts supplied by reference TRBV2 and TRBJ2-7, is EPEVTQTPSHQVTQMGQEVILRCVPISNHLYFYWYRQILGQKVEFLVSFYNNEISEKSEIFDDQFSVERPDGSNFTLKIRSTKLEDSAMYFCASSVGRAFSYEQYFGPGTRLTVT.

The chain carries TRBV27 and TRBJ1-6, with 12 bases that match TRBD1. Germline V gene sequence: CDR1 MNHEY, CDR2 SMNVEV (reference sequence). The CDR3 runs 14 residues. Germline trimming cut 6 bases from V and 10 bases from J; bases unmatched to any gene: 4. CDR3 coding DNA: TGTGCCAGCAGCTTAGGGACAGGGGGCTCACCCCTCCACTTT. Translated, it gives CASSLGTGGSPLHF.

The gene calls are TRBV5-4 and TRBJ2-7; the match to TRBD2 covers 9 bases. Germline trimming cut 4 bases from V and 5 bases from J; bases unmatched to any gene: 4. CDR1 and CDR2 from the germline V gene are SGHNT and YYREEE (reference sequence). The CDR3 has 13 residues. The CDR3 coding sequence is TGTGCCAGCAGCCTGGCGGGGGGGGACGAGCAGTACTTC. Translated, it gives CASSLAGGDEQYF.

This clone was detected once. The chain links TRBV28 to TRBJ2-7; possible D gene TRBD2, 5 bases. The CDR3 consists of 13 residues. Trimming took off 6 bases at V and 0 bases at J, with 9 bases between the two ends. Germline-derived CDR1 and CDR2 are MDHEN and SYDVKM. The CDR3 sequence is CASRRAGSYEQYF. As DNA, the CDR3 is TGTGCCAGCAGGAGGGCAGGCTCCTACGAGCAGTACTTC.

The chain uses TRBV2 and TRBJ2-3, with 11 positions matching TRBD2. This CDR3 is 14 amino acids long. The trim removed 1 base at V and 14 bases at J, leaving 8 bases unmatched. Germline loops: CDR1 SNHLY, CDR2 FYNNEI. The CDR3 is CASSEGASGGKAYF. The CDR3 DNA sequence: TGTGCCAGCAGTGAAGGGGCTAGCGGGGGGAAAGCGTATTTT.

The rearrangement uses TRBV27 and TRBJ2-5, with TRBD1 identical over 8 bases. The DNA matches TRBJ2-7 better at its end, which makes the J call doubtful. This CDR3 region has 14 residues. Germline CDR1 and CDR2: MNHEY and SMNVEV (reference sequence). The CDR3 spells CASSLSPTGDEQYF. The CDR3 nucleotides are TGTGCCAGCAGTTTATCCCCGACAGGGGACGAGCAGTACTTC.

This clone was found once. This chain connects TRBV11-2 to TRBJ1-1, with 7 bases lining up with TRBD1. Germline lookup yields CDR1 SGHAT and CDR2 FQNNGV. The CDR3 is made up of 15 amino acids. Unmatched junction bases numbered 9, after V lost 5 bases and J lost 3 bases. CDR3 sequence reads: CASSPRTGGYTEAFF. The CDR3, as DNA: TGTGCCAGCAGCCCCAGGACAGGAGGGTACACTGAAGCTTTCTTT.

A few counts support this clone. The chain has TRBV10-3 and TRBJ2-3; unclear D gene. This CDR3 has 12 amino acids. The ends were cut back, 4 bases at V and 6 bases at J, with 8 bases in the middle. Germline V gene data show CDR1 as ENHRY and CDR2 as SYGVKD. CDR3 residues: CAISGVRDTQYF. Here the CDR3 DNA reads TGTGCCATCAGTGGCGTGAGGGATACGCAGTATTTT.

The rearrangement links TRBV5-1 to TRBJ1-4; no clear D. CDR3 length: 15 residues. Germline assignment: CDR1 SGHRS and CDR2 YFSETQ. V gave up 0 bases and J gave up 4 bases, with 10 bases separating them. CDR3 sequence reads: CASSLASQNNEKLFF. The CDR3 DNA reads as TGCGCCAGCAGCTTGGCTTCCCAGAATAATGAAAAACTGTTTTTT.

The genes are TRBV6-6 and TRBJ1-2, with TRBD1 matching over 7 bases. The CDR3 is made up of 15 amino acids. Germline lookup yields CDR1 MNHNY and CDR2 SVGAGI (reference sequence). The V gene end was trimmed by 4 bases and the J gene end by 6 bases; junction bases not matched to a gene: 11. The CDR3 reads CASSFAVNTGDGYTF. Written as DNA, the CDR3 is TGTGCCAGCAGTTTCGCCGTCAACACAGGGGATGGCTACACCTTC.

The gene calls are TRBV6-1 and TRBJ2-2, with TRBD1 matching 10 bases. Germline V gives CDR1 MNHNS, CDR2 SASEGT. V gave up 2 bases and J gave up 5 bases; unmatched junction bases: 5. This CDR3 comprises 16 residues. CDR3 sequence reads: CASSEWTGGLTGELFF. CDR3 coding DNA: TGTGCCAGCAGTGAATGGACAGGGGGGCTGACCGGGGAGCTGTTTTTT.

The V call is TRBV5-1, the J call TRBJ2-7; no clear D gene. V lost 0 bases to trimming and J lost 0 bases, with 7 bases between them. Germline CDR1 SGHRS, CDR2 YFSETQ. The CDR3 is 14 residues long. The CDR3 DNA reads TGCGCCAGCAGCTTGGGGCGGAACTCCTACGAGCAGTACTTC. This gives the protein CASSLGRNSYEQYF.

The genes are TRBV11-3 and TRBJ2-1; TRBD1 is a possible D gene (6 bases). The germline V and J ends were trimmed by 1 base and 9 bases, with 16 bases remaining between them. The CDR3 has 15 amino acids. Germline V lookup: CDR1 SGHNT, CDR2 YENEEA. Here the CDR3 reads CASSLVDMRGGEQFF. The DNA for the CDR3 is TGTGCCAGCAGCTTAGTTGACATGCGAGGGGGTGAGCAGTTCTTC.

CDR3 residues: CASSFLVSSGGPTDTQYF. DNA of the CDR3: TGTGCCAGCAGCTTCCTGGTATCTAGCGGGGGGCCCACAGATACGCAGTATTTT. This chain uses TRBV7-2 with TRBJ2-3; 11 bases match TRBD2. Germline-derived CDR1 and CDR2 are SGHTA and FQGNSA. Trimming removed 3 bases from V and 2 bases from J; junction bases left unmatched: 10. This CDR3 is 18 amino acids long. Based on the CDR3 plus reference TRBV7-2 and TRBJ2-3, the full variable domain is GAGVSQSPSNKVTEKGKDVELRCDPISGHTALYWYRQSLGQGLEFLIYFQGNSAPDKSGLPSDRFSAERTGGSVSTLTIQRTQQEDSAVYLCASSFLVSSGGPTDTQYFGPGTRLTVL.

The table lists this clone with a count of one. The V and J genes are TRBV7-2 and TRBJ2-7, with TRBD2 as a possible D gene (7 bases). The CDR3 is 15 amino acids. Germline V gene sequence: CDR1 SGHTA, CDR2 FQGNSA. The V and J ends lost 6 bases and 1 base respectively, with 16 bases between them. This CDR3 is CASSSGRGNSYEQYF. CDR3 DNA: TGTGCCAGCAGTTCGGGGAGGGGGAATTCCTACGAGCAGTACTTC.

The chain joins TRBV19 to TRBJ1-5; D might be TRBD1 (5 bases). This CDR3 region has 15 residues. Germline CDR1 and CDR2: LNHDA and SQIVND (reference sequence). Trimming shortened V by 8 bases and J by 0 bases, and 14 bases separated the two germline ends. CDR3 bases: TGTGCCAGTGATGTGGGGGGGTATAGCAATCAGCCCCAGCATTTT. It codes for CASDVGGYSNQPQHF. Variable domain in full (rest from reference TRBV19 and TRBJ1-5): DGGITQSPKYLFRKEGQNVTLSCEQNLNHDAMYWYRQDPGQGLRLIYYSQIVNDFQKGDIAEGYSVSREKKESFPLTVTSAQKNPTAFYLCASDVGGYSNQPQHFGDGTRLSIL.

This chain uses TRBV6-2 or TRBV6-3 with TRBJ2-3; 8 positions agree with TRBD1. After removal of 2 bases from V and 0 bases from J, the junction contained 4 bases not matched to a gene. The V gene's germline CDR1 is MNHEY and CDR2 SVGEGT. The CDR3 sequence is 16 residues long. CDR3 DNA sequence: TGTGCCAGCAGTTACCAGGACAGGGAGAGCACAGATACGCAGTATTTT. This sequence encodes CASSYQDRESTDTQYF.

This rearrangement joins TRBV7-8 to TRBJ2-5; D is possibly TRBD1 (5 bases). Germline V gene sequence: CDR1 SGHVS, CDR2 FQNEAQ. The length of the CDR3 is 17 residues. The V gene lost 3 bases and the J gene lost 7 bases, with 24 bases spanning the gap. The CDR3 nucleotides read TGTGCCAGCAGCTTCTACCCCCGGCAGGGCTCTTTGGCGACCCAGTACTTC. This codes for CASSFYPRQGSLATQYF.

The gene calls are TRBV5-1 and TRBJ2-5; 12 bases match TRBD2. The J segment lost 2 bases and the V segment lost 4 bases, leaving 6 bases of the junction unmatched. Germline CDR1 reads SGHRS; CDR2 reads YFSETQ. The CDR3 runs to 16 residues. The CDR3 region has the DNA TGCGCCAGCAGCCGCCTACTAGCGGGGGGACAAGAGACCCAGTACTTC. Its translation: CASSRLLAGGQETQYF.

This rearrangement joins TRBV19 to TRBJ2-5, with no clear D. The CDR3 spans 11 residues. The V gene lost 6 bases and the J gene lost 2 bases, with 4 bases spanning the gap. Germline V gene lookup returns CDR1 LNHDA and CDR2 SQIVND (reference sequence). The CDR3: CASSRQETQYF. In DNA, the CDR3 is TGTGCCAGTAGCCGTCAAGAGACCCAGTACTTC.

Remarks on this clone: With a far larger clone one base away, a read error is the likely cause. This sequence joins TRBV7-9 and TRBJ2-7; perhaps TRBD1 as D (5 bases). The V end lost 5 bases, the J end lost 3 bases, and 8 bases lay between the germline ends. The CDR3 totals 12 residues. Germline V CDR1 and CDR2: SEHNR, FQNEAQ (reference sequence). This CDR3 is CASSTDSYEQYF. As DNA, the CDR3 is TGTGCCAGCAGCACTGACAGCTACGAGCAGTACTTC.

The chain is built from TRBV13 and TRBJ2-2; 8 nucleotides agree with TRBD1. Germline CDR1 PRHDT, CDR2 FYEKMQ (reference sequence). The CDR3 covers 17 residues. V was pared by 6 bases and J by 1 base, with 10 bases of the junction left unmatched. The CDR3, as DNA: TGTGCCAGCAGACGCCCCACCGGGACAGGGAACACCGGGGAGCTGTTTTTT. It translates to CASRRPTGTGNTGELFF.

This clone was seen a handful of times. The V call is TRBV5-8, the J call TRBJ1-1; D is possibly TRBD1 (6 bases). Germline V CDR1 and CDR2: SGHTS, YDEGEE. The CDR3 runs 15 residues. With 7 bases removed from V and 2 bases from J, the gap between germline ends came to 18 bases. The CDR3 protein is CASVRPGTYNTEAFF. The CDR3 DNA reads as TGTGCCAGCGTTCGGCCCGGGACATACAACACTGAAGCTTTCTTT.

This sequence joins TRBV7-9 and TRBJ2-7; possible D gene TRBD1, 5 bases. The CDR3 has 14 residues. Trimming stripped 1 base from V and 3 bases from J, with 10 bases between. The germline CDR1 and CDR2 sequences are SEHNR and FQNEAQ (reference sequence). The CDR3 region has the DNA TGTGCCAGCAGCTTAGTCGCCAGGGACTACGAGCAGTACTTC. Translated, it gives CASSLVARDYEQYF.

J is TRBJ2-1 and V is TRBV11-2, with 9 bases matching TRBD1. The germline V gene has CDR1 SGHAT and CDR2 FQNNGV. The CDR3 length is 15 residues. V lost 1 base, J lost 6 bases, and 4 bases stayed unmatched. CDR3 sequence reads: CASSLGGQGGNEQFF. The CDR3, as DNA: TGTGCCAGCAGCTTAGGGGGACAGGGTGGCAATGAGCAGTTCTTC.